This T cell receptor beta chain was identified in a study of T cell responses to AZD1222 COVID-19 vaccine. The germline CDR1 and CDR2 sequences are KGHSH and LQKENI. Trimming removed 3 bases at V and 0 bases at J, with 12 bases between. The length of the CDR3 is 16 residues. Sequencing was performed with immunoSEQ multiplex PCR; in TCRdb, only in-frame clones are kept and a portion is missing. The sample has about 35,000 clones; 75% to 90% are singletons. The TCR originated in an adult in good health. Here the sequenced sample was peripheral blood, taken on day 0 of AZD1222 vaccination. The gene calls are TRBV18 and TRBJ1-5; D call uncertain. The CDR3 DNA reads TGTGCCAGCTCACCGGATCCGGGTGGTAGCAATCAGCCCCAGCATTTT. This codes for CASSPDPGGSNQPQHF.